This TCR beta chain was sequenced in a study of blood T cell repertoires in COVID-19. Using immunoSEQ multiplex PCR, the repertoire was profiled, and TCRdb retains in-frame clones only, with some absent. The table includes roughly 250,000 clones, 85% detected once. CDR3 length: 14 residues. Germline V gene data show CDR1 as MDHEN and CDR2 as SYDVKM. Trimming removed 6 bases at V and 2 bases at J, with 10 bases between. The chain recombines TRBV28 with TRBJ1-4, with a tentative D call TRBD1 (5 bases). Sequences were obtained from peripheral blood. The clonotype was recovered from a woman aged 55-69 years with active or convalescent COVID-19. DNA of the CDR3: TGTGCCAGCAGGCGACAGATGACTAATGAAAAACTGTTTTTT. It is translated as CASRRQMTNEKLFF.